The clone carrying this T cell receptor (beta chain) was observed many times. The antigen remains undetermined. The read gets to within 3 residues of the CDR3 end, and the germline J gene fills in the rest. The data belong to a study of T cell clonality in common variable immunodeficiency. Study-wide points: CVID subjects had higher TCRbeta clonality than healthy controls, most marked in about a third. Patient heterogeneity in the CVID cohort limited correlations between repertoire features and clinical complications.

Control and CVID samples contributed equal amounts of genomic DNA. Here immunoSEQ multiplex PCR was the method, and the copy in TCRdb shows in-frame clones only, minus some. The record shows around 55,000 clones for this sample, with no singletons present. This CDR3 is 21 amino acids long. V lost 0 bases and J lost 4; bases outside the gene matches: 20. Germline V CDR1 and CDR2: PRHDT, FYEKMQ (reference sequence). The material sequenced was peripheral blood mononuclear cells. The chain links TRBV13 to TRBJ2-2, with 7 bases identical to TRBD2. The source of this sequence is a person aged 18-70 years in good health. The part of the CDR3 DNA that was read is TGTGCCAGCAGCTTAGGCAGGCGCGGGAGAGGCCCGCGGTTTGGCACCGGGGAG. It encodes CASSLGRRGRGPRFGTGE. The full CDR3 reads CASSLGRRGRGPRFGTGELFF. Using reference TRBV13 and TRBJ2-2 for the parts outside the CDR3, the full variable domain is AAGVIQSPRHLIKEKRETATLKCYPIPRHDTVYWYQQGPGQDPQFLISFYEKMQSDKGSIPDRFSAQQFSDYHSELNMSSLELGDSALYFCASSLGRRGRGPRFGTGELFFGEGSRLTVL.